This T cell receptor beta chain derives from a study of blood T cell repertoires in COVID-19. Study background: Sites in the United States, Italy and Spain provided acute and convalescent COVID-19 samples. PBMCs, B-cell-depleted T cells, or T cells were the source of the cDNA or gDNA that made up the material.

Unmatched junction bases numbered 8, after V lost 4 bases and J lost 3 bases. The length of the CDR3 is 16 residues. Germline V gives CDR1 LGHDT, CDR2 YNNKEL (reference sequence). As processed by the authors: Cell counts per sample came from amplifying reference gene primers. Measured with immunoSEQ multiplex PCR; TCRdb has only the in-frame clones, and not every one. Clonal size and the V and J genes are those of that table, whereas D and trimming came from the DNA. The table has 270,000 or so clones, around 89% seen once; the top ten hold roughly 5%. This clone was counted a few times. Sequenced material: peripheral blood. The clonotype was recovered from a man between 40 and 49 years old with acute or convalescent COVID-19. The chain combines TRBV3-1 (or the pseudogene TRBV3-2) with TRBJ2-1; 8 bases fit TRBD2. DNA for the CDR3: TGTGCCAGCAGCCGGGGCCTAGCGGGTTACTACAATGAGCAGTTCTTC. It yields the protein CASSRGLAGYYNEQFF.